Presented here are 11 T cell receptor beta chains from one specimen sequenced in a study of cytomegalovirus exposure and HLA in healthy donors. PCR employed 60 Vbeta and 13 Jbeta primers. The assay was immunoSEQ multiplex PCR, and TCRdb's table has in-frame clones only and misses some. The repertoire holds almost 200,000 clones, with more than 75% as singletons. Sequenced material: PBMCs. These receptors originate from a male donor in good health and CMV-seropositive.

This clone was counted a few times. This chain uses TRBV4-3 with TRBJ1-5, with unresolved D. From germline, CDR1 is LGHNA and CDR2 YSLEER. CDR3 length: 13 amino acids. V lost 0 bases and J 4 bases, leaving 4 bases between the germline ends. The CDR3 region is CASSQDKNQPQHF. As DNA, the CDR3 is TGCGCCAGCAGCCAAGACAAAAATCAGCCCCAGCATTTT.

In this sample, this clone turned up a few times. The CDR3: CASSFVGTGGTEAFF. The CDR3 nucleotides read TGCGCCAGCAGCTTTGTTGGGACAGGTGGGACTGAAGCTTTCTTT. The chain is built from TRBV5-1 and TRBJ1-1; TRBD1 matches at 8 bases. The germline gives CDR1 SGHRS, CDR2 YFSETQ. CDR3 length: 15 residues. Trimming at V came to 2 bases and at J to 5 bases, leaving 8 bases not matched to a gene. Variable domain in full (rest from reference TRBV5-1 and TRBJ1-1): KAGVTQTPRYLIKTRGQQVTLSCSPISGHRSVSWYQQTPGQGLQFLFEYFSETQRNKGNFPGRFSGRQFSNSRSEMNVSTLELGDSALYLCASSFVGTGGTEAFFGQGTRLTVV.

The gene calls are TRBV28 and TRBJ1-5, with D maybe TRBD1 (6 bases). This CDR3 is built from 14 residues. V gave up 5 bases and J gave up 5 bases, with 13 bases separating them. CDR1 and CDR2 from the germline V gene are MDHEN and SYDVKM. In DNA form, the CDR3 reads TGTGCCAGCAGTACCAACAGGGCTGATCAGCCCCAGCATTTT. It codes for CASSTNRADQPQHF.

CDR3 in amino acids: CASSGWAAGGITDTGELFF. In nucleotides, the CDR3 is TGTGCCAGCAGTGGATGGGCCGCCGGGGGAATAACGGACACCGGGGAGCTGTTTTTT. The chain recombines TRBV2 with TRBJ2-2, with TRBD2 as a possible D gene (6 bases). The germline gives CDR1 SNHLY, CDR2 FYNNEI. The CDR3 is 19 residues long. The V and J ends lost 4 bases and 3 bases respectively, with 24 bases between them. Together with reference TRBV2 and TRBJ2-2, the CDR3 gives the full variable domain: EPEVTQTPSHQVTQMGQEVILRCVPISNHLYFYWYRQILGQKVEFLVSFYNNEISEKSEIFDDQFSVERPDGSNFTLKIRSTKLEDSAMYFCASSGWAAGGITDTGELFFGEGSRLTVL.

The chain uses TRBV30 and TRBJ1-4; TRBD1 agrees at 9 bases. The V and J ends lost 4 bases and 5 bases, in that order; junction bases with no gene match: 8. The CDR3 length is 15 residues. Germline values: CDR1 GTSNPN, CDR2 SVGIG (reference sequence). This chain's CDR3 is CAWTDVGTGNEKLFF. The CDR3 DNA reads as TGTGCCTGGACCGACGTAGGGACAGGGAATGAAAAACTGTTTTTT.

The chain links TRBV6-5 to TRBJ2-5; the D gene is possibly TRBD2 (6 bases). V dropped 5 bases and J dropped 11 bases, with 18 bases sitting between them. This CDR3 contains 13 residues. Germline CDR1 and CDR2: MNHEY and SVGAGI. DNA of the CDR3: TGTGCCAGCAGTCGAACCCCCCGGGACTCTCAGTACTTC. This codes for CASSRTPRDSQYF.

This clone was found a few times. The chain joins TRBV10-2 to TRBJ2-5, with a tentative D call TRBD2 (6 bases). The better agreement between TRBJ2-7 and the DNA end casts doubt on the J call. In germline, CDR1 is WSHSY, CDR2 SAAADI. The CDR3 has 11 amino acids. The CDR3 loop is CASKGLYEQYF. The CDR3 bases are TGCGCCAGCAAGGGACTTTACGAGCAGTACTTC.

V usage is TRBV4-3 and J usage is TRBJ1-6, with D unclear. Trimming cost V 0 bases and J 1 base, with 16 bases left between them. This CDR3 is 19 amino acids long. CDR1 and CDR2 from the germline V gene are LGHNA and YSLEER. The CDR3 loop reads CASSQESGSTRSYNSPLHF. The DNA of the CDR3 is TGCGCCAGCAGCCAAGAGAGCGGTTCGACAAGGTCCTATAATTCACCCCTCCACTTT.

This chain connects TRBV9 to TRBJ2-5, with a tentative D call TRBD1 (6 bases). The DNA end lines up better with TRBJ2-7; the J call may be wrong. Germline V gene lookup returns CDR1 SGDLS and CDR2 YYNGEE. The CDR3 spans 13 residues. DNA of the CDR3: TGTGCCAGCAGCGTCGCAGGGGACTACGAGCAGTACTTC. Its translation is CASSVAGDYEQYF.

CDR3 amino acids: CASSSLGAGGTDTQYF. In DNA form, the CDR3 reads TGTGCCAGCAGCTCCCTCGGGGCAGGGGGCACAGATACGCAGTATTTT. The chain is built from TRBV9 and TRBJ2-3, with a possible D match to TRBD1 (6 bases). The CDR3 sequence is 16 residues long. Trimming stripped 4 bases from V and 1 base from J, with 16 bases between. CDR1 and CDR2 (germline): SGDLS, YYNGEE.

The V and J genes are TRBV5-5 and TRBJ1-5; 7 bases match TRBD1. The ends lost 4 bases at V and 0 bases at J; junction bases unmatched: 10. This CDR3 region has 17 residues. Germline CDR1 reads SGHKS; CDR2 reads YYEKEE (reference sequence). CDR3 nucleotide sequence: TGTGCCAGCAGCCCCGGGACAGCACCTTATAGCAATCAGCCCCAGCATTTT. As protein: CASSPGTAPYSNQPQHF.